This T cell receptor (beta chain) was recorded in a study of blood T cell repertoires in COVID-19 (dated by TCRdb to the early 2020s). Describing the broader study: Samples from collaborators originated in the United States, Italy and Spain and spanned both the acute and convalescent phases of COVID-19. The prospective study material was composed of cDNA or gDNA derived from T cells, B-cell-depleted T cells, or PBMCs. The dataset comprised deeply sampled blood TCRbeta repertoires from subjects exposed to, actively infected with, or recovered from COVID-19. The repertoires were made available in a free public database intended to serve as a resource for research on the immune response to SARS-CoV-2. Samples came from the ongoing ImmuneRACE study (first 160 participants) plus 1,254 subjects from 6 global collaborators. Sample metadata almost always included a de-identified subject ID, COVID-19 status, age in years and sex. Where HLA class I and class II types were available, the types were taken from metadata supplied by the sample provider, not from assay-based typing. Study-wide findings and limitations: How much clinical and demographic metadata was included differed by source and by participant, and the metadata was provided uncurated.

Whole blood was collected in K2EDTA tubes by collaborating institutions according to the institutions' own protocols. Collaborator samples were shipped for TCRbeta analysis as frozen whole blood, isolated PBMCs, or DNA extracted from either sample type. CDR1 and CDR2 are read off the germline V gene as SGHRS and YFSETQ. Reading from cysteine to phenylalanine, the CDR3 counts 15 amino acids. Only CDR3 DNA remains: 45 bases, in frame from the first base. The V and J ends are trimmed by 2 bases and 0 bases, leaving 10 bases between them. Worth noting for this clone: Its antigen specificity is not known. One base away there is no much larger clone; base qualities are not given.

TCRbeta CDR3 regions were amplified from genomic DNA using the immunoSEQ Assay, a bias-controlled multiplex PCR. The source study handled its data this way. The number of nucleated cells in each sample was estimated from the amplification of reference gene primers within the assay. Sequence reads were collapsed and filtered to measure the absolute abundance of every unique TCRbeta CDR3 rearrangement. For each sample, productive Simpson clonality was calculated as the square root of Simpson's diversity index across productive rearrangements. Here the immuneACCESS table is served through TCRdb, limited to in-frame sequences with V and J called. Missing clones are a known gap in these copies; in checked studies unresolved V genes cover under half, and the rest lacks a known reason. V, J and clone size derive from that table, while D and trimming were established from the DNA sequence. The sample table lists around 130,000 clones, approximately 81% of them with a count of one. The ten largest clonotypes hold 1.1% to 1.5% of the sample.

The source material was peripheral blood. This chain is built from TRBV5-1 and TRBJ2-3, and perhaps TRBD1 as D gene, on 6 matching bases. The origin of this receptor is a man aged 60 to 69 with acute or convalescent COVID-19. The DNA is as follows: TGCGCCAGCAGCTTTGGGGGCGCGAGCACAGATACGCAGTATTTT. This yields the protein CASSFGGASTDTQYF.